The next 11 T cell receptor beta chains were all read from a single sample in a study of blood T cell repertoires in COVID-19. Generated by immunoSEQ multiplex PCR, the TCRdb table keeps only in-frame clones and is missing some. The table lists about 77,000 clones, 75% to 90% of them singletons. The sample taken for sequencing was peripheral blood. The receptors here all came from a woman in her 70s with acute or convalescent COVID-19.

V usage is TRBV7-8 and J usage is TRBJ2-1, with D perhaps TRBD1 (5 bases). V was trimmed by 2 bases and J by 6 bases, leaving 23 bases between them. The CDR3 loop spans 18 amino acids. Germline loops: CDR1 SGHVS, CDR2 FQNEAQ. The CDR3 loop is CASSLLIMGHGRVNEQFF. The CDR3 coding sequence is TGTGCCAGCAGCTTACTTATTATGGGGCACGGACGGGTCAATGAGCAGTTCTTC. Complete variable domain (other parts from reference TRBV7-8 and TRBJ2-1): GAGVSQSPRYKVAKRGQDVALRCDPISGHVSLFWYQQALGQGPEFLTYFQNEAQLDKSGLPSDRFFAERPEGSVSTLKIQRTQQEDSAVYLCASSLLIMGHGRVNEQFFGPGTRLTVL.

This chain links TRBV3-1 (or the pseudogene TRBV3-2) with TRBJ1-3, with no clear D. CDR1 and CDR2 from the germline V gene are LGHDT and YNNKEL (reference sequence). The CDR3 contains 17 residues. Trimming removed 4 bases at V and 2 bases at J, with 18 bases between. The CDR3 DNA is TGTGCCAGCAGCCGGCTAATTCGGGGAAGAACTGGAAACACCATATATTTT. Translated, it gives CASSRLIRGRTGNTIYF.

This clone was observed a handful of times. The rearrangement uses TRBV7-9 and TRBJ1-2, with D perhaps TRBD1 (5 bases). The germline CDR1 and CDR2 sequences are SEHNR and FQNEAQ (reference sequence). The germline V and J ends were trimmed by 5 bases and 7 bases, with 17 bases remaining between them. This CDR3 has 14 residues. DNA of the CDR3: TGTGCCAGCAGCACAGGACATGGGTCATTTGGCTACACCTTC. It codes for CASSTGHGSFGYTF.

This clone appeared a single time. This chain connects TRBV7-2 to TRBJ1-5; D not certain. Germline V CDR1 and CDR2: SGHTA, FQGNSA. V was trimmed by 7 bases and J by 3 bases, leaving 16 bases between them. The CDR3 is 15 residues long. The CDR3, as DNA: TGTGCCAGCACTATAACAGTCGATCCCAATCAGCCCCAGCATTTT. This translates into CASTITVDPNQPQHF.

This clone was counted a few times. This sequence joins TRBV7-9 and TRBJ2-7; no firm D call. Germline V lookup: CDR1 SEHNR, CDR2 FQNEAQ (reference sequence). The length of the CDR3 is 13 residues. V lost 3 bases to trimming and J lost 7 bases, with 13 bases between them. The CDR3 region is CASSFQALQEQYF. Written as DNA, the CDR3 is TGTGCCAGCAGCTTCCAGGCCCTCCAAGAGCAGTACTTC.

The chain links TRBV3-1 (or the pseudogene TRBV3-2) to TRBJ2-3, with D tentatively TRBD2 (5 bases). This CDR3 contains 13 residues. V was clipped by 2 bases and J by 6 bases, with 9 bases between them. Germline loops: CDR1 LGHDT, CDR2 YNNKEL (reference sequence). The CDR3, as DNA: TGTGCCAGCAGCCAACAAACTAGGGATACGCAGTATTTT. This gives the protein CASSQQTRDTQYF.

V and J are TRBV5-1 and TRBJ2-5, with TRBD1 matching over 8 bases. The V segment lost 3 bases and the J segment 5 bases; nucleotides outside the gene matches: 6. The CDR3 contains 14 residues. In germline, CDR1 is SGHRS, CDR2 YFSETQ. The CDR3 nucleotides read TGCGCCAGCAGCTCCGGACAGGGAGAGGAGACCCAGTACTTC. Translation: CASSSGQGEETQYF.

This chain connects TRBV5-1 to TRBJ1-4; D not resolved. Germline CDR1 SGHRS, CDR2 YFSETQ. The CDR3 spans 15 residues. V shed 4 bases and J shed 7 bases, with 17 bases lying between them. CDR3 sequence reads: CASSPRAPRGEKLFF. CDR3 DNA sequence: TGCGCCAGCAGCCCGAGGGCCCCCCGAGGTGAAAAACTGTTTTTT.

This clone appeared once. This chain links TRBV19 with TRBJ1-1; no clear D gene. Germline V gene lookup returns CDR1 LNHDA and CDR2 SQIVND (reference sequence). CDR3 size: 12 residues. Trimming removed 11 bases from V and 4 bases from J, with 14 bases in between. The CDR3 bases are TGTGCCTCGAGGGTTTTGGGCACTGAAGCTTTCTTT. This sequence encodes CASRVLGTEAFF. Together with reference TRBV19 and TRBJ1-1, the CDR3 gives the full variable domain: DGGITQSPKYLFRKEGQNVTLSCEQNLNHDAMYWYRQDPGQGLRLIYYSQIVNDFQKGDIAEGYSVSREKKESFPLTVTSAQKNPTAFYLCASRVLGTEAFFGQGTRLTVV.

The chain couples TRBV4-3 to TRBJ1-4; 8 bases match TRBD1. There are 17 residues in the CDR3. Germline V gene lookup returns CDR1 LGHNA and CDR2 YSLEER. J was trimmed by 8 bases and V by 1 base; bases with no gene match: 12. Here the CDR3 reads CASSQVITGGIREKLFF. CDR3 bases: TGCGCCAGCAGCCAAGTCATTACAGGGGGGATAAGGGAAAAACTGTTTTTT.

The V gene is TRBV19, the J gene TRBJ2-7; 12 bases are shared with TRBD2. From germline, CDR1 is LNHDA and CDR2 SQIVND (reference sequence). The CDR3 is 16 residues long. The V gene end was trimmed by 3 bases and the J gene end by 5 bases; junction bases not matched to a gene: 8. The CDR3, as DNA: TGTGCCAGTAGTATTTCCTGGACTAGCGGGGCCCACGAGCAGTACTTC. Protein sequence: CASSISWTSGAHEQYF.